This T cell receptor (beta chain) is drawn from a study of CD8 T cells in ankylosing spondylitis. General observations from the study: Clones linked to the disease showed a CD8+ phenotype. They occurred at relatively low frequencies in peripheral blood. Disease-linked clones were reportedly significantly enriched in matched ankylosing spondylitis synovial fluid.

V was cut by 4 bases and J by 0 bases, with 10 bases left in between. CDR3 length equals 15 residues. Germline V gene sequence: CDR1 ENHRY, CDR2 SYGVKD. Library preparation for TCR beta used quantitative 5'-RACE with molecular barcodes. TCRdb processed the 5' RACE reads anew with MiXCR; each CDR3 protein has one entry. The sample records 250,000 or so distinct CDR3 sequences, over 15% being singletons. In its sample, this clonotype was seen a few times. Its specificity is not known. The chain combines TRBV10-3 with TRBJ2-1; weak D call: TRBD2 (5 bases). The source of this sequence is a male donor with ankylosing spondylitis or in good health (not recorded which). The specimen sequenced was blood, either unsorted or a sorted T cell fraction (not recorded which). For the CDR3, the DNA is TGTGCCATCAGTGTTGACGGGGTCTCCTACAATGAGCAGTTCTTC. Translation gives CAISVDGVSYNEQFF.